This is a list of T cell receptor beta chains from one sample in a study of CD8+CD57+ T cells in acquired aplastic anemia. TCRdb reanalysed the reads using MiXCR and keeps one entry per CDR3 protein. The data show 180,000 or so distinct CDR3 sequences, around half seen once. The sequencing sample was made of sorted CD4+, CD8+, or CD8+CD57+ T cells (not recorded which) from PBMCs. The receptors originated from a human donor in good health. Both conserved end residues are part of each CDR3.

V: TRBV24-1
length: 14
J: TRBJ1-5
CDR3: CATSEHTGIQPQHF

V: TRBV6-5
length: 16
J: TRBJ2-5
CDR3: CASSSRTSGVQETQYF

V: TRBV9
length: 15
J: TRBJ1-1
CDR3: CASSPETDIWTEAFF

V: TRBV19
length: 12
J: TRBJ2-7
CDR3: CASSGGGYEQYF

V: TRBV25-1
length: 18
J: TRBJ2-6
CDR3: CASSSPAGRISGANVLTF

V: TRBV7-2
length: 17
J: TRBJ1-4
CDR3: CASSLRLRGQSNEKLFF

V: TRBV4-2
length: 15
J: TRBJ2-2
CDR3: CASSQVSGTTGELFF

V: TRBV12-3/TRBV12-4
length: 13
J: TRBJ2-1
CDR3: CASSLTGVLRQFF

V: TRBV15
length: 14
J: TRBJ2-1
CDR3: CATSAWTEYNEQFF

V: TRBV7-3
length: 14
J: TRBJ2-2
CDR3: CASSWSGGGGELFF

V: TRBV7-2
length: 14
J: TRBJ1-2
CDR3: CASSSLSKLYGYTF

V: TRBV5-6
length: 16
J: TRBJ1-3
CDR3: CASSLTTGRVRNTIYF

V: TRBV5-1
length: 15
J: TRBJ1-5
CDR3: CASSLVGGGDQPQHF

V: TRBV19
length: 16
J: TRBJ1-6
CDR3: CASSIYSGYYNSPLHF

V: TRBV7-2
length: 13
J: TRBJ2-7
CDR3: CAHRTSGSYEQYF

V: TRBV20-1
length: 14
J: TRBJ2-3
CDR3: CSAKRAPSTDTQYF

V: TRBV2
length: 15
J: TRBJ2-1
CDR3: CASSGGSSSYNEQFF

V: TRBV5-1
length: 14
J: TRBJ2-5
CDR3: CASSVSGYQETQYF

V: TRBV20-1
length: 15
J: TRBJ2-1
CDR3: CSVGERGVDYNEQFF

V: TRBV12-5
length: 12
J: TRBJ2-7
CDR3: CASGRDSYEQYF

V: TRBV18
length: 16
J: TRBJ2-5
CDR3: CASSPGRSLTQETQYF

V: TRBV12-3/TRBV12-4
length: 13
J: TRBJ1-2
CDR3: CASSLVGDYGYTF

V: TRBV7-9
length: 11
J: TRBJ2-3
CDR3: CASSPADTQYF

V: TRBV15
length: 17
J: TRBJ2-5
CDR3: CATSGGEENRLQETQYF

V: TRBV7-2
length: 14
J: TRBJ2-7
CDR3: CASSSDRSSYEQYF

V: TRBV19
length: 15
J: TRBJ2-3
CDR3: CASSHRPLSTDTQYF

V: TRBV25-1
length: 16
J: TRBJ2-2
CDR3: CASKPMTRGQGGELFF

V: TRBV27
length: 13
J: TRBJ2-7
CDR3: CASSLWGPYEQYF

V: TRBV2
length: 14
J: TRBJ1-5
CDR3: CASSERQINQPQHF

V: TRBV3-1
length: 15
J: TRBJ1-2
CDR3: CASSQEQGSGYGYTF

V: TRBV7-2
length: 11
J: TRBJ2-7
CDR3: CASSANYAQYF

V: TRBV2
length: 14
J: TRBJ2-3
CDR3: CASRSGQSTDTQYF

V: TRBV24-1
length: 13
J: TRBJ2-2
CDR3: CATSDPRFGELFF

V: TRBV7-9
length: 14
J: TRBJ2-2
CDR3: CASSSDSNTGELFF

V: TRBV11-1
length: 14
J: TRBJ2-1
CDR3: CASSLVRGRDEQFF

V: TRBV19
length: 14
J: TRBJ2-1
CDR3: CASGRTSGYNEQFF

V: TRBV20-1
length: 14
J: TRBJ1-2
CDR3: CSVRSEGLGSGYTF

V: TRBV2
length: 16
J: TRBJ1-3
CDR3: CASSEHRDSIGNTIYF

V: TRBV10-1
length: 15
J: TRBJ2-7
CDR3: CASSSGTPRSYEQYF

V: TRBV25-1
length: 16
J: TRBJ2-7
CDR3: CASSGISGWGSYEQYF

V: TRBV29-1
length: 14
J: TRBJ2-7
CDR3: CSIEASGRDYEQYF

V: TRBV20-1
length: 13
J: TRBJ1-1
CDR3: CSARDRMGLGAFF

V: TRBV7-2
length: 14
J: TRBJ2-7
CDR3: CASAGLAASYEQYF

V: TRBV2
length: 13
J: TRBJ1-1
CDR3: CASAGQRNTEAFF

V: TRBV5-4
length: 14
J: TRBJ2-7
CDR3: CASSLVGTSYEQYF